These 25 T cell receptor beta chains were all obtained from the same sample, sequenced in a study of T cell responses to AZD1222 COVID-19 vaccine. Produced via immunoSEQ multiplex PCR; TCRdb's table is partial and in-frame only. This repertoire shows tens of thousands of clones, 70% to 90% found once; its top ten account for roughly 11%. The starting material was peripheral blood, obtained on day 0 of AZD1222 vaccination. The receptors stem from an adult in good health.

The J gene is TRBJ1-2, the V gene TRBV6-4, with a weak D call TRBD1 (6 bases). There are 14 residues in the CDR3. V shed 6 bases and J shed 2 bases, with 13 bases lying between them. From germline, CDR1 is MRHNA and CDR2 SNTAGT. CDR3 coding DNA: TGTGCCAGCAGCGTGGACAGAACAAACTATGGCTACACCTTC. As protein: CASSVDRTNYGYTF.

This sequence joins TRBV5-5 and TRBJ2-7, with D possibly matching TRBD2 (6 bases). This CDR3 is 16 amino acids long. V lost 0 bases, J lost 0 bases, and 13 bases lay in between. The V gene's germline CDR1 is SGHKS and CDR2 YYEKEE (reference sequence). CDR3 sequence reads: CASSLEGGSSSYEQYV. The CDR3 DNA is TGTGCCAGCAGCTTGGAAGGAGGGTCAAGCTCCTACGAGCAGTACGTC.

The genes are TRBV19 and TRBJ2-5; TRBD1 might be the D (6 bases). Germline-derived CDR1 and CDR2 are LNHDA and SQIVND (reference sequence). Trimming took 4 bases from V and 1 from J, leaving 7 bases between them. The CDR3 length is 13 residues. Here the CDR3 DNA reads TGTGCCAGTAGTAGGACAGTCCAAGAGACCCAGTACTTC. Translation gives CASSRTVQETQYF.

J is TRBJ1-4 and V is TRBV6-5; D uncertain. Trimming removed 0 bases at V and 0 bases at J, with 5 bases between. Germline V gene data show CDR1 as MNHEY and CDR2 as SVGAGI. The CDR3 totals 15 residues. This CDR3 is CASSYSSPTNEKLFF. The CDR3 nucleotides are TGTGCCAGCAGTTACTCGAGTCCAACTAATGAAAAACTGTTTTTT.

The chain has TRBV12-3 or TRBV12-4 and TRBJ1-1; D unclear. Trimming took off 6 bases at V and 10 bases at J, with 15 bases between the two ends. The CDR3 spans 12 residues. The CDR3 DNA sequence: TGTGCCAGCAGCCTTCATCGCGGAGGAGCTTTCTTT. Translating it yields CASSLHRGGAFF.

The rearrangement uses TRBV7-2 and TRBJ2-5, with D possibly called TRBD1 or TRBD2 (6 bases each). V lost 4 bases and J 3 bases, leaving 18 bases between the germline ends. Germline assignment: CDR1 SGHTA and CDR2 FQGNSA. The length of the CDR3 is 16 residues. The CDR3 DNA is TGTGCCAGCAGCTGGGTCCAGGGGCGCGGGGAAGAGACCCAGTACTTC. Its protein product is CASSWVQGRGEETQYF.

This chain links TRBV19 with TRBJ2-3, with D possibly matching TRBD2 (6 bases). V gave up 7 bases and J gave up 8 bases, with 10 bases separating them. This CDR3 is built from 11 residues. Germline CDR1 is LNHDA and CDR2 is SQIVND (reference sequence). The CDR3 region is CASTLEGTQYF. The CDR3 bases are TGTGCCAGTACCCTGGAGGGTACGCAGTATTTT.

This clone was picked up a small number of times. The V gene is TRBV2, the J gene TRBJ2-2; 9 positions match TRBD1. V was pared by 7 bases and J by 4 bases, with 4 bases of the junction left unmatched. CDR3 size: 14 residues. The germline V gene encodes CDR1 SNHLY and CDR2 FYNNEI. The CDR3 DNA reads TGTGCCAGCAAGGCGGGACAGGGCACCGGGGAGCTGTTTTTT. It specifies CASKAGQGTGELFF.

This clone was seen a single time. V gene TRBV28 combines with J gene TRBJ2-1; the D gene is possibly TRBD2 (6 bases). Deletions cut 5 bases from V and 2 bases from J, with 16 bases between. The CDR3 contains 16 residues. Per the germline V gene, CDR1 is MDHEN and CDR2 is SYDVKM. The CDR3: CASSLEAGWAYNEQFF. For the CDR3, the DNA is TGTGCCAGCAGTCTTGAGGCGGGGTGGGCCTACAATGAGCAGTTCTTC.

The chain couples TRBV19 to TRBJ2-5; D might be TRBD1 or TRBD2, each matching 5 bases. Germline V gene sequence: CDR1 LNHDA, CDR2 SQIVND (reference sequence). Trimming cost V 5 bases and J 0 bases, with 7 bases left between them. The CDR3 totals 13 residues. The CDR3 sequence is CASSWGYQETQYF. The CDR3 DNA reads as TGTGCCAGTAGTTGGGGGTACCAAGAGACCCAGTACTTC.

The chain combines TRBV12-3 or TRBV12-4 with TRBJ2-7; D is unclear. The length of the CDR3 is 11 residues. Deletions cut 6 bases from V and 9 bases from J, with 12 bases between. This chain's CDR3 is CASSILGGQYV. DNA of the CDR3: TGTGCCAGCAGCATTCTCGGTGGGCAGTACGTC.

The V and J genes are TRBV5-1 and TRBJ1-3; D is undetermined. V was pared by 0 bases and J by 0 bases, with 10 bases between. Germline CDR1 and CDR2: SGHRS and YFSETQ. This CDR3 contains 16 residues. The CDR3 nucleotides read TGCGCCAGCAGCTTGGTAGGCCCAGACTCTGGAAACACCATATATTTT. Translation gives CASSLVGPDSGNTIYF. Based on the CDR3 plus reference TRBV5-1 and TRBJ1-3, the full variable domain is KAGVTQTPRYLIKTRGQQVTLSCSPISGHRSVSWYQQTPGQGLQFLFEYFSETQRNKGNFPGRFSGRQFSNSRSEMNVSTLELGDSALYLCASSLVGPDSGNTIYFGEGSWLTVV.

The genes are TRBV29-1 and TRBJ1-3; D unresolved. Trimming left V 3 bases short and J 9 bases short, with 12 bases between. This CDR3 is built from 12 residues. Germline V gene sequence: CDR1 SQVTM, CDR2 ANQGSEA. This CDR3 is CSVEAAGGTIYF. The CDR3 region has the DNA TGCAGCGTTGAGGCCGCTGGCGGCACCATATATTTT.

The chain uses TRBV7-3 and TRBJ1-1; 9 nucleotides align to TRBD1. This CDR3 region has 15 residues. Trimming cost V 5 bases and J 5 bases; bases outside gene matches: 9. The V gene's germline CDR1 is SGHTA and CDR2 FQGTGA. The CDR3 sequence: CASSLGTGRGTEAFF. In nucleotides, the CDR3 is TGTGCCAGCAGCCTGGGGACAGGGCGGGGGACTGAAGCTTTCTTT.

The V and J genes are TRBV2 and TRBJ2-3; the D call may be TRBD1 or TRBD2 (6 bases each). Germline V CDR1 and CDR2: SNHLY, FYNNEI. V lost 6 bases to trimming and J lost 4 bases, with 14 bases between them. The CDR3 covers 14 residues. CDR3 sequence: CASSFTGASDTQYF. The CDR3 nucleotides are TGTGCCAGCAGCTTTACGGGGGCCTCAGATACGCAGTATTTT.

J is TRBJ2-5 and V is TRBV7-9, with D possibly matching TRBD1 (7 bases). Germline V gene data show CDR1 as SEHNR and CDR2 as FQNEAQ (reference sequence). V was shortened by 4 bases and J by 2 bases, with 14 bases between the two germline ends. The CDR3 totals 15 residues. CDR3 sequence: CASSSRTGGQETQYF. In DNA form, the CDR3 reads TGTGCCAGCAGCTCGCGGACAGGAGGGCAAGAGACCCAGTACTTC.

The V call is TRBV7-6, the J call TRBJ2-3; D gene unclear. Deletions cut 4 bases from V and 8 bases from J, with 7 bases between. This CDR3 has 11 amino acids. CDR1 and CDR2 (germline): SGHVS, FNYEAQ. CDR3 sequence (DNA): TGTGCCAGCAGCTCCCTGGGTACGCAGTATTTT. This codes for CASSSLGTQYF. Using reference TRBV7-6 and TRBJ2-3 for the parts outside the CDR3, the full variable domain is GAGVSQSPRYKVTKRGQDVALRCDPISGHVSLYWYRQALGQGPEFLTYFNYEAQQDKSGLPNDRFSAERPEGSISTLTIQRTEQRDSAMYRCASSSLGTQYFGPGTRLTVL.

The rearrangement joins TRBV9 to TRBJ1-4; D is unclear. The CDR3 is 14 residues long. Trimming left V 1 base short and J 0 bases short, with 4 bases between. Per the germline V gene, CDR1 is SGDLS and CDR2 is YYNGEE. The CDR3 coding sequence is TGTGCCAGCAGCGTAACAGCAACTAATGAAAAACTGTTTTTT. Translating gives CASSVTATNEKLFF.

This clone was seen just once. The CDR3 region has the DNA TGTGCCAGCAGCCAACAGGGTCATCAGCCCCAGCATTTT. Protein product: CASSQQGHQPQHF. The gene calls are TRBV11-2 and TRBJ1-5; D may be TRBD1 (6 bases). V dropped 5 bases and J dropped 5 bases, with 10 bases sitting between them. Germline V CDR1 and CDR2: SGHAT, FQNNGV. This CDR3 contains 13 residues.

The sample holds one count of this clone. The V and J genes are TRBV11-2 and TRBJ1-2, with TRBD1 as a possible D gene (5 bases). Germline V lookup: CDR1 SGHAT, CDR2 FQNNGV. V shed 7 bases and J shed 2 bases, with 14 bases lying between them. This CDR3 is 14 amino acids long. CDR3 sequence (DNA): TGTGCCAGCACCCCGACAAGACAGAACTATGGCTACACCTTC. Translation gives CASTPTRQNYGYTF. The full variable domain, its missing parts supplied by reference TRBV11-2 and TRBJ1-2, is EAGVAQSPRYKIIEKRQSVAFWCNPISGHATLYWYQQILGQGPKLLIQFQNNGVVDDSQLPKDRFSAERLKGVDSTLKIQPAKLEDSAVYLCASTPTRQNYGYTFGSGTRLTVV.

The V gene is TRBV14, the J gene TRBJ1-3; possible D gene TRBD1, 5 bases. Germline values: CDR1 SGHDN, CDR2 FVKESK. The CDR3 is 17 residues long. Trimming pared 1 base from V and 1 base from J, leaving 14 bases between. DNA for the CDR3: TGTGCCAGCAGCCAAGTGGGGATAAGGGGATCTGGAAACACCATATATTTT. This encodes CASSQVGIRGSGNTIYF.

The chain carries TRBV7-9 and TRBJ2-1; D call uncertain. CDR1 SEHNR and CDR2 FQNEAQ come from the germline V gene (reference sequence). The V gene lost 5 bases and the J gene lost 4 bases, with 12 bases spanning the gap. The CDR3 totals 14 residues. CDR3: CASSPSPDYNEQFF. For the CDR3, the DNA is TGTGCCAGCAGCCCCAGCCCCGATTACAATGAGCAGTTCTTC.

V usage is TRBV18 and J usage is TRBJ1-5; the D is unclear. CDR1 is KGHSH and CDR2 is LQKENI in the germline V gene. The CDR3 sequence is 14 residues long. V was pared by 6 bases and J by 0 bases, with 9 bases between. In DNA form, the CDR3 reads TGTGCCAGCTCGCCCGAATATAGCAATCAGCCCCAGCATTTT. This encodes CASSPEYSNQPQHF.

This CDR3 is CASSLAGQTTDTQYF. CDR3 coding DNA: TGTGCCAGCAGCTTAGCGGGACAGACCACAGATACGCAGTATTTT. The chain joins TRBV11-2 to TRBJ2-3; 7 bases map to TRBD1. V lost 1 base and J lost 2; bases outside the gene matches: 3. The CDR3 sequence is 15 residues long. CDR1 is SGHAT, CDR2 FQNNGV, per germline.

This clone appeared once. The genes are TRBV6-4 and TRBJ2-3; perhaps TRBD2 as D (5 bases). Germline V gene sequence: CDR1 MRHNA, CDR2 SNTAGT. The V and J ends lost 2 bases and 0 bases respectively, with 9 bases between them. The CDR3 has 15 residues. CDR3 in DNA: TGTGCCAGCAGTGACACTAGGAGGAGCACAGATACGCAGTATTTT. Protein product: CASSDTRRSTDTQYF.